The entry below gives a single T cell receptor beta chain sequence along with its context. Per the authors' pipeline: Estimation of nucleated cell counts was performed using reference gene primer amplification. Generated by immunoSEQ multiplex PCR, the TCRdb table keeps only in-frame clones and is missing some. V and J calls and clone size are as listed in that table; D and trimming were resolved from the DNA. The table has 200,000 to 300,000 clones, roughly 84% seen once. These data originate in a study of blood T cell repertoires in COVID-19. Overall study: Both acute and convalescent COVID-19 samples were obtained from the United States, Italy and Spain. PBMCs, B-cell-depleted T cells, or T cells were the source of the cDNA or gDNA that made up the material.

In germline, CDR1 is SGHTA, CDR2 FQGNSA. The CDR3 has 15 residues. The junction had 5 bases not matched to a gene; V was cut back by 0 bases and J by 6 bases. What was sequenced was peripheral blood. The sequence was collected from a woman aged 40-49 years who had recovered from COVID-19. This rearrangement joins TRBV7-2 to TRBJ1-5; the match to TRBD1 covers 7 bases. The CDR3 region has the DNA TGTGCCAGCAGCTTAGCGGGACAGCTTAGTCAGCCCCAGCATTTT. The encoded protein is CASSLAGQLSQPQHF.